This entry describes one T cell receptor (beta chain). Per the authors' pipeline: Quantification of nucleated cells was approximated via reference gene primer amplification. Method: immunoSEQ multiplex PCR; TCRdb's copy keeps in-frame clones and lacks some. From that table come the V and J calls and clone size; the DNA was used to work out D and trimming. Of 250,000 or so clones in the sample, 70% to 90% were seen once. CDR1 and CDR2 from the germline V gene are MRHNA and SNTAGT. Trimming cost V 4 bases and J 6 bases, with 10 bases left between them. This CDR3 has 13 residues. The data are from a study of blood T cell repertoires in COVID-19. About the study: COVID-19 samples collected from the United States, Italy and Spain covered acute and convalescent phases. The analysed material was cDNA or gDNA that came from T cells, B-cell-depleted T cells, or PBMCs.

V usage is TRBV6-4 and J usage is TRBJ1-5; no firm D call. This clonotype originated in a woman in her 40s who had recovered from COVID-19. The specimen was peripheral blood. CDR3 sequence: CASSGDMGQPQHF. Here the CDR3 DNA reads TGTGCCAGCAGTGGCGACATGGGTCAGCCCCAGCATTTT.